The 9 T cell receptor beta chains below come from one sample, sequenced in a study of graft-versus-host responses after intestinal transplantation. The repertoire was sequenced with immunoSEQ multiplex PCR; TCRdb's copy has only in-frame clones and lacks some. The profile covers roughly 100,000 clones, with over 75% appearing a single time and 0.7% to 0.9% taken by the ten largest. No antigen has been assigned to these receptors. Sequencing used unstimulated CD4+ T cells sorted from spleen or lymph node cells, obtained before intestinal transplant. All receptors come from a human donor who received an intestinal transplant.

The genes are TRBV6-5 and TRBJ1-1; D ambiguous. The V and J ends lost 6 bases and 0 bases respectively, with 8 bases between them. The CDR3 has 13 residues. The germline V gene encodes CDR1 MNHEY and CDR2 SVGAGI. The CDR3 here is CASRIQLNTEAFF. The CDR3 DNA sequence: TGTGCCAGCAGGATACAACTGAACACTGAAGCTTTCTTT.

The V call is TRBV10-2, the J call TRBJ1-2; D is undetermined. The CDR3 is made up of 12 amino acids. The V gene's germline CDR1 is WSHSY and CDR2 SAAADI. The V gene lost 2 bases and the J gene lost 8 bases, with 9 bases spanning the gap. CDR3 sequence: CASSENQWGYTF. CDR3 nucleotide sequence: TGCGCCAGCAGTGAGAATCAGTGGGGCTACACCTTC.

This clone was picked up one time. This rearrangement joins TRBV6-5 to TRBJ1-5; D is ambiguous. This CDR3 spans 13 amino acids. Germline CDR1 and CDR2: MNHEY and SVGAGI. V lost 7 bases to trimming and J lost 6 bases, with 13 bases between them. The CDR3 sequence is CASMGSRIQPQHF. CDR3 in DNA: TGTGCCAGCATGGGCAGCCGAATTCAGCCCCAGCATTTT.

The chain is built from TRBV7-6 and TRBJ2-7; D is ambiguous. Germline V gene sequence: CDR1 SGHVS, CDR2 FNYEAQ. Trimming stripped 1 base from V and 0 bases from J, with 7 bases between. The CDR3 contains 14 residues. CDR3 nucleotide sequence: TGTGCCAGCAGCTTAGTGTCTAACTCCTACGAGCAGTACTTC. Residues: CASSLVSNSYEQYF. Supplemented by reference TRBV7-6 and TRBJ2-7, the full variable domain reads GAGVSQSPRYKVTKRGQDVALRCDPISGHVSLYWYRQALGQGPEFLTYFNYEAQQDKSGLPNDRFSAERPEGSISTLTIQRTEQRDSAMYRCASSLVSNSYEQYFGPGTRLTVT.

This chain links TRBV9 with TRBJ1-1, with a possible D match to TRBD1 (5 bases). V was pared by 2 bases and J by 2 bases, with 13 bases between. The CDR3 has 15 amino acids. Germline assignment: CDR1 SGDLS and CDR2 YYNGEE. The CDR3 reads CASSVDGHLNTEAFF. The CDR3 DNA reads as TGTGCCAGCAGCGTCGACGGACACTTAAACACTGAAGCTTTCTTT.

The chain uses TRBV5-4 and TRBJ2-5; D unclear. Trimming shortened V by 2 bases and J by 6 bases, and 11 bases separated the two germline ends. CDR3 size: 13 residues. From germline, CDR1 is SGHNT and CDR2 YYREEE (reference sequence). The CDR3 region is CASSFERRQTQYF. The CDR3 DNA reads as TGTGCCAGCAGCTTTGAACGTCGGCAGACCCAGTACTTC.

The V call is TRBV7-3, the J call TRBJ2-6; D possibly corresponds to TRBD1 (6 bases). This CDR3 contains 19 residues. Per germline, CDR1 SGHTA and CDR2 FQGTGA. Deletions cut 1 base from V and 0 bases from J, with 16 bases between. CDR3 in DNA: TGTGCCAGCAGCTTAATGGCAGGGGCCGGAACCTCTGGGGCCAACGTCCTGACTTTC. Encoded protein: CASSLMAGAGTSGANVLTF.

This clone is a singleton in its sample. The V gene is TRBV5-1, the J gene TRBJ2-3, with 7 bases identical to TRBD2. V trimming: 2 bases; J trimming: 0 bases; junction bases outside the gene matches: 3. Germline V gene lookup returns CDR1 SGHRS and CDR2 YFSETQ. This CDR3 spans 15 amino acids. CDR3 coding DNA: TGCGCCAGCAGCTTAACTAGCGCTAGCACAGATACGCAGTATTTT. Its protein product is CASSLTSASTDTQYF. Full variable domain (missing parts from reference TRBV5-1 and TRBJ2-3): KAGVTQTPRYLIKTRGQQVTLSCSPISGHRSVSWYQQTPGQGLQFLFEYFSETQRNKGNFPGRFSGRQFSNSRSEMNVSTLELGDSALYLCASSLTSASTDTQYFGPGTRLTVL.

CDR3 coding DNA: TGTGCCAGCAGCAAGGACAGACTAACTAGCACAGATACGCAGTATTTT. This translates into CASSKDRLTSTDTQYF. V and J are TRBV7-9 and TRBJ2-3; D possibly corresponds to TRBD1 (6 bases). The CDR3 is 16 amino acids. With 5 bases removed from V and 0 bases from J, the gap between germline ends came to 15 bases. The germline gives CDR1 SEHNR, CDR2 FQNEAQ (reference sequence).